What follows are 3 T cell receptor beta chains derived from one specimen sequenced in a study of cytomegalovirus exposure and HLA in healthy donors. The PCR employed 60 Vbeta primers together with 13 Jbeta primers. Assay: immunoSEQ multiplex PCR; the TCRdb copy retains only in-frame clones and omits some. The sample lists about 180,000 clones, around 84% seen once, with approximately 1.2% in the top ten. The sequencing input was PBMCs. The receptors here all came from a girl aged 2 to 9 in good health and CMV-seropositive.

This clone was recorded a few times. This chain links TRBV6-1 with TRBJ1-4, with TRBD1 as a possible D gene (6 bases). CDR3 length: 12 amino acids. The V and J ends lost 8 bases and 11 bases respectively, with 15 bases between them. Germline CDR1 and CDR2: MNHNS and SASEGT. This CDR3 reads CASGGQRLKLFF. DNA of the CDR3: TGTGCCAGCGGTGGACAGAGACTTAAACTGTTTTTT.

V usage is TRBV29-1 and J usage is TRBJ2-7; maybe TRBD2 (6 bases). V shed 6 bases and J shed 0 bases, with 15 bases lying between them. The germline gives CDR1 SQVTM, CDR2 ANQGSEA. This CDR3 comprises 14 residues. CDR3 sequence (DNA): TGCAGCGTCACCTCGGCGGGGAGCTCCTACGAGCAGTACTTC. Protein: CSVTSAGSSYEQYF.

The chain uses TRBV30 and TRBJ1-1, with 8 bases aligning to TRBD1. V lost 2 bases to trimming and J lost 6 bases; unmatched junction nucleotides: 11. The germline V gene has CDR1 GTSNPN and CDR2 SVGIG (reference sequence). The length of the CDR3 is 15 residues. The CDR3 nucleotides are TGTGCCTGGAGTCCTACAGGACAGGGATACTCTGAAGCTTTCTTT. Protein: CAWSPTGQGYSEAFF.